Shown below are 21 T cell receptor beta chains from a single sample sequenced in a study of blood T cell repertoires in COVID-19. The table came from immunoSEQ multiplex PCR; TCRdb's copy has only in-frame clones and leaves some out. The sample lists 25,000 to 30,000 clones; more than 75% were seen once. The sequenced material came from peripheral blood. The origin of the receptors is a man in his forties or fifties with active COVID-19.

The genes are TRBV28 and TRBJ1-1, with D maybe TRBD1 (6 bases). Germline CDR1 and CDR2: MDHEN and SYDVKM. Trimming took 5 bases from V and 13 from J, leaving 23 bases between them. The CDR3 is 14 amino acids. CDR3 sequence: CASSETGSAQKVFF. In DNA, the CDR3 is TGTGCCAGCAGTGAGACAGGATCGGCTCAGAAGGTTTTCTTT.

V usage is TRBV6-2 or TRBV6-3 and J usage is TRBJ2-4, with D maybe TRBD2 (6 bases). V lost 6 bases and J 3 bases, leaving 15 bases between the germline ends. CDR3 size: 15 residues. Per germline, CDR1 MNHEY and CDR2 SVGEGT. CDR3 nucleotides: TGTGCCAGCAGCCCCCGGGGGTCGGTCAAAAACATTCAGTACTTC. Protein sequence: CASSPRGSVKNIQYF.

This clone was detected once. The chain is built from TRBV18 and TRBJ2-3, with D possibly being TRBD1 (6 bases). Germline loops: CDR1 KGHSH, CDR2 LQKENI. The CDR3 length is 13 residues. The V gene lost 5 bases and the J gene lost 3 bases, with 9 bases spanning the gap. The CDR3 region is CASSGGATDTQYF. Written as DNA, the CDR3 is TGTGCCAGCTCAGGGGGCGCAACAGATACGCAGTATTTT.

The V and J genes are TRBV6-5 and TRBJ2-3; a weak D match, TRBD1 (5 bases). Per germline, CDR1 MNHEY and CDR2 SVGAGI. V shed 6 bases and J shed 0 bases, with 13 bases lying between them. The CDR3 has 15 amino acids. CDR3 in amino acids: CASRFRQYSTDTQYF. DNA of the CDR3: TGTGCCAGCAGATTTAGACAGTATAGCACAGATACGCAGTATTTT.

This chain uses TRBV10-3 with TRBJ1-5; 7 bases line up with TRBD1. Germline assignment: CDR1 ENHRY and CDR2 SYGVKD. This CDR3 spans 13 amino acids. V was pared by 3 bases and J by 4 bases, with 0 bases of the junction left unmatched. The CDR3, as DNA: TGTGCCATCAGTGAACAGGGGAATCAGCCCCAGCATTTT. Translating it yields CAISEQGNQPQHF.

The rearrangement links TRBV5-1 to TRBJ1-1; D gene unclear. The CDR3 is 13 residues long. CDR1 is SGHRS and CDR2 is YFSETQ in the germline V gene. Trimming removed 2 bases from V and 1 base from J, with 6 bases in between. The DNA for the CDR3 is TGCGCCAGCAGCTTAAACTGGAACACTGAAGCTTTCTTT. Its protein is CASSLNWNTEAFF.

This chain joins TRBV25-1 and TRBJ1-4, with 7 bases aligning to TRBD1. CDR1 MGHDK and CDR2 SYGVNS come from the germline V gene. The CDR3 length is 18 residues. V shed 3 bases and J 3 bases; nucleotides not matched to a gene: 13. CDR3 sequence reads: CASSDVPEKTGSNEKLFF. DNA for the CDR3: TGTGCCAGCAGTGATGTCCCAGAGAAGACAGGGTCTAATGAAAAACTGTTTTTT.

The J gene is TRBJ2-7, the V gene TRBV10-3; 11 nucleotides agree with TRBD1. The V segment lost 4 bases and the J segment 3 bases; nucleotides outside the gene matches: 5. CDR3 length: 15 amino acids. Per the germline V gene, CDR1 is ENHRY and CDR2 is SYGVKD. The CDR3 protein is CAISVGQGALYEQYV. For the CDR3, the DNA is TGTGCCATCAGTGTTGGACAGGGGGCCCTCTACGAGCAGTACGTC.

This rearrangement joins TRBV3-1 (or the pseudogene TRBV3-2) to TRBJ1-1; D remains unclear. CDR1 LGHDT and CDR2 YNNKEL come from the germline V gene (reference sequence). CDR3 length: 13 residues. The ends were cut back, 4 bases at V and 5 bases at J, with 11 bases in the middle. Here the CDR3 DNA reads TGTGCCAGCAGCCCACCGTCCCGGACTGAAGCTTTCTTT. This translates into CASSPPSRTEAFF.

The V call is TRBV3-1 (or the pseudogene TRBV3-2), the J call TRBJ2-3, with D perhaps matching TRBD2 (6 bases). Germline loops: CDR1 LGHDT, CDR2 YNNKEL (reference sequence). This CDR3 is built from 16 residues. The V end was cut by 0 bases, the J end by 3 bases, with 13 bases between. CDR3 sequence (DNA): TGTGCCAGCAGCCAAGAGTTAGCGGCTTGGACAGATACGCAGTATTTT. As protein: CASSQELAAWTDTQYF.

CDR3 coding DNA: TGTGCCAGCAGTTTACAGGGGGCTAGAAGTGAAAAACTGTTTTTT. This codes for CASSLQGARSEKLFF. The rearrangement joins TRBV6-5 to TRBJ1-4; 9 nucleotides line up with TRBD1. Germline-derived CDR1 and CDR2 are MNHEY and SVGAGI. The CDR3 consists of 15 residues. V shed 4 bases and J 7 bases; nucleotides not matched to a gene: 7.

The V gene is TRBV25-1, the J gene TRBJ2-2; TRBD1 might be the D (6 bases). Deletions cut 5 bases from V and 2 bases from J, with 9 bases between. The V gene's germline CDR1 is MGHDK and CDR2 SYGVNS. This CDR3 has 14 amino acids. CDR3 sequence: CASSRDTNTGELFF. In DNA, the CDR3 is TGTGCCAGCAGTAGGGACACCAACACCGGGGAGCTGTTTTTT. The whole variable domain, remainder taken from reference TRBV25-1 and TRBJ2-2, is EADIYQTPRYLVIGTGKKITLECSQTMGHDKMYWYQQDPGMELHLIHYSYGVNSTEKGDLSSESTVSRIRTEHFPLTLESARPSHTSQYLCASSRDTNTGELFFGEGSRLTVL.

The chain employs TRBV19 and TRBJ2-7, with TRBD1 identical over 8 bases. The CDR3 sequence is 13 residues long. Germline V gene sequence: CDR1 LNHDA, CDR2 SQIVND (reference sequence). J was trimmed by 7 bases and V by 5 bases; bases with no gene match: 7. The CDR3 coding sequence is TGTGCCAGTAGTCGGGGACAGGCGGGGGAGCAGTACGTC. Its translation: CASSRGQAGEQYV.

The chain has TRBV19 and TRBJ1-1; no clear D. V shed 2 bases and J shed 4 bases, with 8 bases lying between them. There are 13 residues in the CDR3. Looked up from germline, CDR1 is LNHDA and CDR2 is SQIVND (reference sequence). CDR3 DNA sequence: TGTGCCAGTAGTATAATGCGGGCCACTGAAGCTTTCTTT. Translated, it gives CASSIMRATEAFF.

The rearrangement links TRBV6-5 to TRBJ2-3, with 9 bases aligning to TRBD2. CDR1 and CDR2 (germline): MNHEY, SVGAGI. CDR3 length equals 16 residues. The junction had 3 bases not matched to a gene; V was cut back by 0 bases and J by 2 bases. This CDR3 is CASSYSSGGTTDTQYF. Written as DNA, the CDR3 is TGTGCCAGCAGTTACTCTAGCGGGGGTACCACAGATACGCAGTATTTT.

The gene calls are TRBV14 and TRBJ2-3; 7 nucleotides match TRBD2. Looked up from germline, CDR1 is SGHDN and CDR2 is FVKESK. With V trimmed by 0 bases and J by 4 bases, 4 bases remained unmatched. The CDR3 runs 15 residues. CDR3 nucleotide sequence: TGTGCCAGCAGCCAAGAGTGGCTAGCGGCAGATACGCAGTATTTT. Translated: CASSQEWLAADTQYF.

V and J are TRBV5-1 and TRBJ2-5, with a tentative D call TRBD2 (7 bases). V was clipped by 4 bases and J by 1 base, with 17 bases between them. The germline gives CDR1 SGHRS, CDR2 YFSETQ. CDR3 length: 16 amino acids. The CDR3 DNA sequence: TGCGCCAGCAGCCCCATAGGGGGGGAGGGCCAAGAGACCCAGTACTTC. Translation: CASSPIGGEGQETQYF.

The CDR3 sequence: CASSLSRGVTDTQYF. The CDR3 DNA is TGCGCCAGCAGCTTGTCGCGGGGGGTCACAGATACGCAGTATTTT. The chain combines TRBV5-1 with TRBJ2-3; 8 bases align to TRBD2. Per the germline V gene, CDR1 is SGHRS and CDR2 is YFSETQ. There are 15 residues in the CDR3. The V gene end was trimmed by 1 base and the J gene end by 2 bases; junction bases not matched to a gene: 3. Drawing the rest from reference TRBV5-1 and TRBJ2-3, the complete variable domain is KAGVTQTPRYLIKTRGQQVTLSCSPISGHRSVSWYQQTPGQGLQFLFEYFSETQRNKGNFPGRFSGRQFSNSRSEMNVSTLELGDSALYLCASSLSRGVTDTQYFGPGTRLTVL.

V usage is TRBV12-5 and J usage is TRBJ2-2; D gene ambiguous. Germline V gene sequence: CDR1 LGHNT, CDR2 FRNRAP. The CDR3 is 15 residues long. V was trimmed by 2 bases and J by 1 base, leaving 8 bases between them. CDR3 in amino acids: CASGLWRMNTGELFF. In DNA, the CDR3 is TGTGCTAGTGGTTTGTGGCGGATGAACACCGGGGAGCTGTTTTTT.

CDR3 residues: CASNVGPGAYEQYF. In nucleotides, the CDR3 is TGTGCCAGCAACGTGGGGCCCGGAGCCTACGAGCAGTACTTC. The chain has TRBV6-5 and TRBJ2-7; tentative D call: TRBD1 (5 bases). The V and J ends lost 7 bases and 2 bases respectively, with 15 bases between them. Germline CDR1 MNHEY, CDR2 SVGAGI. The CDR3 has 14 residues.

The V gene is TRBV3-1 (or the pseudogene TRBV3-2), the J gene TRBJ2-1; D not certain. This CDR3 has 15 residues. The V gene lost 5 bases and the J gene lost 0 bases, with 11 bases spanning the gap. In germline, CDR1 is LGHDT, CDR2 YNNKEL (reference sequence). The chain's CDR3 is CASSADLSSYNEQFF. CDR3 nucleotides: TGTGCCAGCAGCGCTGACTTGAGCTCCTACAATGAGCAGTTCTTC.